This T cell receptor beta chain was identified during a study of CD8 T cells in ankylosing spondylitis. Preparation of TCR beta libraries was done by quantitative 5'-RACE with molecular barcodes. TCRdb re-analysed the 5' RACE reads in MiXCR, keeping a single row per CDR3 protein. The sample holds roughly 260,000 distinct CDR3 sequences, 20% seen once. This clonotype was found a few times. The sequence was collected from a male donor with ankylosing spondylitis or in good health (not recorded which). Sequenced material: blood, either unsorted or a sorted T cell fraction (not recorded which).

CDR3 amino acids: CASSLVLAANEQFF. The CDR3, as DNA: TGCGCCAGCAGCTTGGTCCTAGCTGCTAATGAGCAGTTCTTC. The chain combines TRBV5-1 with TRBJ2-1; D may be TRBD2 (5 bases). Germline loops: CDR1 SGHRS, CDR2 YFSETQ. Trimming removed 0 bases at V and 7 bases at J, with 11 bases between. CDR3 size: 14 residues. Using reference TRBV5-1 and TRBJ2-1 for the parts outside the CDR3, the full variable domain is KAGVTQTPRYLIKTRGQQVTLSCSPISGHRSVSWYQQTPGQGLQFLFEYFSETQRNKGNFPGRFSGRQFSNSRSEMNVSTLELGDSALYLCASSLVLAANEQFFGPGTRLTVL.